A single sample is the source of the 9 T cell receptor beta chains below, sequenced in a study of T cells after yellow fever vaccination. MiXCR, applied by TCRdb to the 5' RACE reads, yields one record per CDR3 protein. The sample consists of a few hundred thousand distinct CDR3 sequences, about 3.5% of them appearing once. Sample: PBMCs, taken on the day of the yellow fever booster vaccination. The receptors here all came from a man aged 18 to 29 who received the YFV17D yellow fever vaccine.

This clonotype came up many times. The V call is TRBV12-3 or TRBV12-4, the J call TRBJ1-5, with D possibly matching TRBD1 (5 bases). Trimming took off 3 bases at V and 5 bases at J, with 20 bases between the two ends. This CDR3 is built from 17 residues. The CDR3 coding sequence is TGTGCCAGCAGTTTGAATCCCGGGGGAGGGACCGATCAGCCCCAGCATTTT. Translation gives CASSLNPGGGTDQPQHF.

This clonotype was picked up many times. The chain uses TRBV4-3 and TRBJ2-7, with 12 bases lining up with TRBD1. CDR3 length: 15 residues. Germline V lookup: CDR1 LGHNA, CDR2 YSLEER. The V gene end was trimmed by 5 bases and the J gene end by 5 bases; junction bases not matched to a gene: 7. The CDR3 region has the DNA TGCGCCAGCAGCGACCCGGGACAGGGGGCACACGAGCAGTACTTC. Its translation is CASSDPGQGAHEQYF.

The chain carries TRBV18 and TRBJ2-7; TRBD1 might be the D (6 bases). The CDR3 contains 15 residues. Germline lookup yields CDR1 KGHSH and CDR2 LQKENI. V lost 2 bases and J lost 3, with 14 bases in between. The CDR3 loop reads CASSPGTGSRYEQYF. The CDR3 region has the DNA TGTGCCAGCTCACCAGGTACAGGGTCACGCTACGAGCAGTACTTC.

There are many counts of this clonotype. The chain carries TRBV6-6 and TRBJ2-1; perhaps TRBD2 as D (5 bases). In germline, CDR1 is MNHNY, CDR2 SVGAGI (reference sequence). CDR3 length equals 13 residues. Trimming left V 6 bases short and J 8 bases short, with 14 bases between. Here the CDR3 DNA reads TGTGCCAGCAGAACCCTGGCGGGCGATGAGCAGTTCTTC. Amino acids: CASRTLAGDEQFF.

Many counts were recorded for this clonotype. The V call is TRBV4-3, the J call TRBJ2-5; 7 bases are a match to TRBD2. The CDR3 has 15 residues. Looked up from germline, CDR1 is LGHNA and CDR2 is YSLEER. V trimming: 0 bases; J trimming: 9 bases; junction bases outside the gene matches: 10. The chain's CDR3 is CASSQDRGAGWAQYF. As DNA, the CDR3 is TGCGCCAGCAGCCAAGATCGTGGAGCGGGGTGGGCCCAGTACTTC.

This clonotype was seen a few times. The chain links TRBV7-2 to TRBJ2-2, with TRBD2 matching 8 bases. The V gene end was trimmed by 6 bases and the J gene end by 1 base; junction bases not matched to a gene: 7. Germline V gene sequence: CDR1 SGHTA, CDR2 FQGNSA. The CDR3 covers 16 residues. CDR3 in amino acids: CASRRSGGWNTGELFF. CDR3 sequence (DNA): TGTGCCAGCAGAAGAAGCGGGGGCTGGAACACCGGGGAGCTGTTTTTT.

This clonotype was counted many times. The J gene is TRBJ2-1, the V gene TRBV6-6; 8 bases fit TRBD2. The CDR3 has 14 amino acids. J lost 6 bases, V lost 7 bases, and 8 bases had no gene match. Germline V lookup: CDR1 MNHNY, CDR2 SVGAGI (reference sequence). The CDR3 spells CASIAGGAANEQFF. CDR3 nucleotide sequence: TGTGCCAGCATTGCCGGGGGGGCCGCCAATGAGCAGTTCTTC.

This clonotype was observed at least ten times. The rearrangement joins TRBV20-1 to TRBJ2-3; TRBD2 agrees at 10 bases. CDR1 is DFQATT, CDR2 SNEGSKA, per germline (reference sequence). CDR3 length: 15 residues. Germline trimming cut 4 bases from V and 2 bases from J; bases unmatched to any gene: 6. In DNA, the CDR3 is TGCAGTGCTACCAGGACTAGCGGATCCACAGATACGCAGTATTTT. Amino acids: CSATRTSGSTDTQYF.

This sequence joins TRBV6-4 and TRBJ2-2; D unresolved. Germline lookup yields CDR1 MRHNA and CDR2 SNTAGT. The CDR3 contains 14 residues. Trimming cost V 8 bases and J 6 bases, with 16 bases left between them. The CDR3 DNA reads TGTGCCAGCGACCGTCGCCACCCCCCCGGGGAGCTGTTTTTT. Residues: CASDRRHPPGELFF.